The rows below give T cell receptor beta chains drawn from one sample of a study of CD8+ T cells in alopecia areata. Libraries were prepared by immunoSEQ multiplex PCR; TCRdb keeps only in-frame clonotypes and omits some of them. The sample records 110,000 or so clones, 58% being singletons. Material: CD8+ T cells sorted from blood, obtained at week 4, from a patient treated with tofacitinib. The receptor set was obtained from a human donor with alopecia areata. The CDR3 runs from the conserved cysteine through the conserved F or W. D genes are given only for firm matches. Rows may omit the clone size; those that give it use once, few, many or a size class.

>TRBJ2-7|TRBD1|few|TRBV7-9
TGTGCCAGCAGCTCCCGGGACAGGGACTACGAGCAGTACTTC
CASSSRDRDYEQYF
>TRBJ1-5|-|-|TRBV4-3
TGCGCCAGCAGCCAAGATGCGGGCCCCAGAGGAAATCAGCCCCAGCATTTT
CASSQDAGPRGNQPQHF
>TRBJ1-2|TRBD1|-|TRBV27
TGTGCCAGCAGGAGACAGGGGAACTATGGCTACACCTTC
CASRRQGNYGYTF
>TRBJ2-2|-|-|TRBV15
TGTGCCACCAGCATTGTCGGGGAGCTGTTTTTT
CATSIVGELFF
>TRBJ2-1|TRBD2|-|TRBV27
TGTGCCAGCAGGAAGCGGGGGGGCTACAATGAGCAGTTCTTC
CASRKRGGYNEQFF
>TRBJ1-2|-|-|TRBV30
TGTGCCTGGATAGAATCTCACTATGGCTACACCTTC
CAWIESHYGYTF
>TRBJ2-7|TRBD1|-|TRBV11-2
TGTGCCAGCAGCTTCGGGACAGGGGACTACGAGCAGTACTTC
CASSFGTGDYEQYF
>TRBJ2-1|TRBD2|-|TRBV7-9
TGTGCCAGCAGTTTCCCCTGGATAGCGGGGGGCAATGAGCAGTTCTTC
CASSFPWIAGGNEQFF
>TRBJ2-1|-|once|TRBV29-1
TGCAGCGTTGACCAGGACTGGGGTGGCTCGATCAATGAGCAGTTCTTC
CSVDQDWGGSINEQFF
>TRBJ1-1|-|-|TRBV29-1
TGCAGCGTTCTAGCAGCGAACACTGAAGCTTTCTTT
CSVLAANTEAFF
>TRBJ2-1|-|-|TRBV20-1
TGCAGTGCTAGTCCCTCCAATGAGCAGTTCTTC
CSASPSNEQFF